This TCR beta chain was obtained from a study of T-cell reconstitution after alpha-beta-depleted transplantation in children (dated by TCRdb to about 2016). Broadly, across the study: Using TCR repertoire profiling, the study followed T-cell immune reconstitution in a quantitative way in children after TCRalphabeta/CD19-depleted allogeneic hematopoietic cell transplantation.

This clonotype occurred many times. Its target antigen remains unknown. There are no base qualities to consult, and no much larger clone falls within one base. Spanning cysteine to phenylalanine, the CDR3 consists of 16 amino acids. Only CDR3 DNA remains: 48 bases, in frame from the first base. According to the germline V gene, CDR1 reads SNHLY and CDR2 reads FYNNEI. The junction carries 15 bases between V and J, which are trimmed by 3 bases and 2 bases respectively. Read against the paper, the sample's treatment or condition label means: allogeneic hematopoietic cell transplantation with graft depleted of TCRalphabeta T cells and CD19 B cells. Transplant recipients were children who received TCRalphabeta/CD19-depleted allogeneic hematopoietic cell grafts. Study-wide conclusions, independent of this receptor: Hyperexpanded clone frequencies declined over subsequent months; after one year, T-cell counts and TCRbeta diversity were mostly attributed to newly produced T cells. The apparently early alphabetaT-cell count recovery about two months after transplant was reportedly dependent on only several hundred rapidly expanded clones derived from non-depleted graft cells. In some patients, the high TCRbeta diversity seen at day 60 was put down to recipient T cells and intrathymic progenitors that had survived conditioning.

Receptor amplification or capture employed PCR. Sequenced on an Illumina HiSeq 2500. TCR library preparation used molecular barcoding, with unique molecular identifiers applied to normalize quantification of the TCRbeta repertoire. TCRdb passed the public sequencing reads through fastp at Q25 and MiXCR, retaining productive beta sequences. Each CDR3 protein gets just one entry, which takes the most common genes and DNA from the rows behind it. The sample table shows 200,000 or so distinct CDR3 sequences, and 6.3% are seen once. The top ten hold just over 4.5% of the sample. This TCR came from a girl younger than two with combined immunodeficiency, due to receive a stem cell transplant. This receptor chain uses TRBV2 and TRBJ2-3, and possibly TRBD2, on 5 matching bases. Sequenced here: PBMCs, sampled before TCRalphabeta/CD19-depleted stem cell transplant. CDR3 loop: CASSERAWHVTDTQYF. The nucleotides are TGTGCCAGCAGTGAGAGGGCATGGCATGTCACAGATACGCAGTATTTT.